Below, 27 T cell receptor beta chains from the same sample are listed, as sequenced in a study of CD8+ T cells in alopecia areata. Extracted from the samples, RNA was reverse transcribed into cDNA to serve as the sequencing template. Sequencing was performed with immunoSEQ multiplex PCR; in TCRdb, only in-frame clones are kept and a portion is missing. Of about 200,000 clones listed, approximately 52% are singletons. The sequenced sample was CD4+ T cells sorted from blood, obtained at week 0. The receptors originated from a human donor with alopecia areata.

The CDR3 loop is CAWRDRGRTYGYTF. The CDR3 nucleotides are TGTGCCTGGAGGGACAGGGGGCGAACCTATGGCTACACCTTC. This sequence joins TRBV30 and TRBJ1-2; 11 nucleotides align to TRBD1. The germline V gene has CDR1 GTSNPN and CDR2 SVGIG (reference sequence). Losses at the gene ends were 3 bases for V and 4 bases for J; bases not matched to a gene: 4. CDR3 length equals 14 residues.

This clone is a singleton in its sample. V and J are TRBV27 and TRBJ2-7, with D perhaps matching TRBD1 (6 bases). Trimming cost V 0 bases and J 6 bases, with 9 bases left between them. CDR3 length equals 13 residues. Germline values: CDR1 MNHEY, CDR2 SMNVEV (reference sequence). As DNA, the CDR3 is TGTGCCAGCAGTTTATCTGCAGGGGTCGAGCAGTACTTC. Protein product: CASSLSAGVEQYF.

The chain is built from TRBV30 and TRBJ2-5, with no clear D. This CDR3 spans 15 amino acids. Between the trimmed V and J ends, which lost 0 bases and 6 bases, there was a span of 17 bases. CDR1 and CDR2 (germline): GTSNPN, SVGIG (reference sequence). The DNA for the CDR3 is TGTGCCTGGAGTGTTGTTTTGGACGTGAAAAAGACCCAGTACTTC. Protein sequence: CAWSVVLDVKKTQYF.

The genes are TRBV18 and TRBJ1-2; D uncertain. The CDR3 totals 12 residues. V lost 3 bases and J 5 bases, leaving 7 bases between the germline ends. Germline V gene sequence: CDR1 KGHSH, CDR2 LQKENI. CDR3 in DNA: TGTGCCAGCTCACCCCAGGAGTATGGCTACACCTTC. This gives the protein CASSPQEYGYTF.

A word on this clone: In the same sample, other DNA sequences code for this CDR3. The V and J genes are TRBV30 and TRBJ2-7; D unclear. Germline V gene sequence: CDR1 GTSNPN, CDR2 SVGIG (reference sequence). With 1 base removed from V and 4 bases from J, the gap between germline ends came to 5 bases. The CDR3 runs to 11 residues. CDR3 bases: TGTGCCTGGAGTGAGAGTTACGAGCAGTACTTC. Its translation: CAWSESYEQYF. The whole variable domain, remainder taken from reference TRBV30 and TRBJ2-7, is SQTIHQWPATLVQPVGSPLSLECTVEGTSNPNLYWYRQAAGRGLQLLFYSVGIGQISSEVPQNLSASRPQDRQFILSSKKLLLSDSGFYLCAWSESYEQYFGPGTRLTVT.

This chain joins TRBV30 and TRBJ2-3; perhaps TRBD1 as D (5 bases). CDR1 is GTSNPN and CDR2 is SVGIG in the germline V gene (reference sequence). The CDR3 has 15 residues. V was clipped by 2 bases and J by 4 bases, with 16 bases between them. The CDR3 loop is CAWSTSRVVADTQYF. CDR3 sequence (DNA): TGTGCCTGGAGTACCTCCAGGGTTGTAGCAGATACGCAGTATTTT.

This clone has just a few counts. The V call is TRBV7-2, the J call TRBJ1-3; maybe TRBD1 (5 bases). This CDR3 is 17 amino acids long. The V end was cut by 2 bases, the J end by 0 bases, with 14 bases between. Germline values: CDR1 SGHTA, CDR2 FQGNSA. In DNA form, the CDR3 reads TGTGCCAGCAGCTTACACCCCGGGGGGAACTCTGGAAACACCATATATTTT. This sequence encodes CASSLHPGGNSGNTIYF.

J is TRBJ2-1 and V is TRBV29-1, with 8 positions matching TRBD1. The CDR3 is 15 amino acids. V lost 1 base and J lost 4; bases outside the gene matches: 6. Germline lookup yields CDR1 SQVTM and CDR2 ANQGSEA. The CDR3 nucleotides read TGCAGCGTTGAAGGCGGTACAGGGGGATACAATGAGCAGTTCTTC. Encoded protein: CSVEGGTGGYNEQFF.

The V and J genes are TRBV11-1 and TRBJ1-5; D unresolved. This CDR3 contains 15 residues. V was cut by 1 base and J by 3 bases, with 10 bases left in between. From germline, CDR1 is SGHAT and CDR2 FQDESV (reference sequence). In DNA form, the CDR3 reads TGTGCCAGCAGCTTAGATGGAGGACCCAATCAGCCCCAGCATTTT. It translates to CASSLDGGPNQPQHF.

The rearrangement uses TRBV13 and TRBJ1-2; no definite D call. CDR1 and CDR2 (germline): PRHDT, FYEKMQ (reference sequence). CDR3 length: 13 amino acids. Deletions cut 5 bases from V and 7 bases from J, with 14 bases between. CDR3 bases: TGTGCCAGCAGCCCCCCCGACACGACTGGCTACACCTTC. Amino acids: CASSPPDTTGYTF.

The rearrangement links TRBV9 to TRBJ1-2; TRBD1 is a possible D gene (6 bases). V lost 0 bases to trimming and J lost 4 bases, with 13 bases between them. From germline, CDR1 is SGDLS and CDR2 YYNGEE. CDR3 size: 15 residues. The CDR3 region is CASSVDGRGTYGYTF. Here the CDR3 DNA reads TGTGCCAGCAGCGTAGATGGCAGGGGTACCTATGGCTACACCTTC.

The J gene is TRBJ2-7, the V gene TRBV6-5; D is perhaps TRBD1 (6 bases). V was shortened by 5 bases and J by 4 bases, with 18 bases between the two germline ends. CDR1 and CDR2 (germline): MNHEY, SVGAGI. This CDR3 spans 15 amino acids. The CDR3: CASSSLGSGVYEQYF. The DNA for the CDR3 is TGTGCCAGCAGTAGCCTAGGGTCAGGGGTATACGAGCAGTACTTC.

V usage is TRBV28 and J usage is TRBJ1-2; possible D gene TRBD1, 5 bases. CDR1 MDHEN and CDR2 SYDVKM come from the germline V gene. Trimming shortened V by 4 bases and J by 4 bases, and 10 bases separated the two germline ends. This CDR3 comprises 13 residues. The CDR3 protein is CASSSGTVYGYTF. The CDR3 nucleotides are TGTGCCAGCAGTTCCGGGACGGTCTATGGCTACACCTTC.

The chain couples TRBV2 to TRBJ2-5; D gene unclear. The V end was cut by 8 bases, the J end by 2 bases, with 6 bases between. This CDR3 has 11 amino acids. From germline, CDR1 is SNHLY and CDR2 FYNNEI. The DNA of the CDR3 is TGTGCCAGCGGGGTACAAGAGACCCAGTACTTC. Translated: CASGVQETQYF.

The chain employs TRBV30 and TRBJ2-3; D gene uncertain. In germline, CDR1 is GTSNPN, CDR2 SVGIG (reference sequence). The CDR3 runs to 12 residues. Trimming left V 2 bases short and J 14 bases short, with 17 bases between. The CDR3 sequence: CAWSRQVGVWYF. The CDR3, as DNA: TGTGCCTGGAGTCGGCAAGTCGGTGTATGGTATTTT.

The chain couples TRBV29-1 to TRBJ1-1; D not resolved. Germline assignment: CDR1 SQVTM and CDR2 ANQGSEA. The CDR3 is 12 amino acids. V shed 7 bases and J shed 3 bases, with 12 bases lying between them. CDR3: CSDVRGDTEAFF. Written as DNA, the CDR3 is TGCAGCGACGTGAGAGGAGACACTGAAGCTTTCTTT.

V gene TRBV7-6 combines with J gene TRBJ2-7; TRBD1 might be the D (6 bases). CDR3 length equals 15 residues. Germline CDR1 reads SGHVS; CDR2 reads FNYEAQ. V dropped 6 bases and J dropped 5 bases, with 20 bases sitting between them. In DNA form, the CDR3 reads TGTGCCAGCAGTAAACTTTCGGGACAAGGAGACGAGCAGTACTTC. It codes for CASSKLSGQGDEQYF.

The chain has TRBV18 and TRBJ2-7; D uncertain. The V end was cut by 5 bases, the J end by 4 bases, with 9 bases between. The germline V gene has CDR1 KGHSH and CDR2 LQKENI. The CDR3 length is 12 residues. In DNA form, the CDR3 reads TGTGCCAGCTCAGCACAGACGTACGAGCAGTACTTC. This sequence encodes CASSAQTYEQYF.

This chain uses TRBV27 with TRBJ2-7; 8 bases are a match to TRBD1. CDR3 length equals 15 residues. The V gene's germline CDR1 is MNHEY and CDR2 SMNVEV (reference sequence). V was clipped by 4 bases and J by 1 base; unmatched bases: 6. In nucleotides, the CDR3 is TGTGCCAGCAGTTCAGCTGACAGGGGATCCTACGAGCAGTACTTC. This translates into CASSSADRGSYEQYF.

This chain uses TRBV6-1 with TRBJ2-2; D uncertain. Germline CDR1 MNHNS, CDR2 SASEGT. The CDR3 has 14 residues. The ends were cut back, 6 bases at V and 3 bases at J, with 11 bases in the middle. The CDR3 protein is CASRRQLDTGELFF. The CDR3 DNA sequence: TGTGCCAGCAGGAGGCAGCTAGACACCGGGGAGCTGTTTTTT.

The table lists this clone with a count of one. This chain joins TRBV11-2 and TRBJ2-1; the D gene could be TRBD1 or TRBD2 (6 bases each). Germline V gene sequence: CDR1 SGHAT, CDR2 FQNNGV. The CDR3 consists of 16 residues. Between the trimmed V and J ends, which lost 1 base and 0 bases, there was a span of 10 bases. The CDR3 loop reads CASSLVTGASYNEQFF. The CDR3 bases are TGTGCCAGCAGCTTAGTAACGGGGGCCTCCTACAATGAGCAGTTCTTC. The variable domain in full, with the rest retrieved from reference TRBV11-2 and TRBJ2-1, is EAGVAQSPRYKIIEKRQSVAFWCNPISGHATLYWYQQILGQGPKLLIQFQNNGVVDDSQLPKDRFSAERLKGVDSTLKIQPAKLEDSAVYLCASSLVTGASYNEQFFGPGTRLTVL.

The rearrangement links TRBV6-5 to TRBJ1-4; D perhaps matches TRBD1 (6 bases). CDR1 is MNHEY and CDR2 is SVGAGI in the germline V gene. The CDR3 has 12 amino acids. Trimming cost V 6 bases and J 8 bases, with 10 bases left between them. CDR3 DNA sequence: TGTGCCAGCAGGGGGGGGCACGAAAAACTGTTTTTT. Its translation is CASRGGHEKLFF.

The V call is TRBV6-5, the J call TRBJ1-2; TRBD1 matches at 12 bases. Germline V gene lookup returns CDR1 MNHEY and CDR2 SVGAGI. The V and J ends lost 6 bases and 5 bases, in that order; junction bases with no gene match: 4. CDR3 length equals 14 residues. The CDR3 here is CASSLGQGAYGYTF. In DNA form, the CDR3 reads TGTGCCAGCAGCCTGGGACAGGGGGCGTATGGCTACACCTTC.

In its sample, this clone was seen a few times. In the same sample, other DNA sequences code for this CDR3. The CDR3 coding sequence is TGTGCCTGGAGAAGTGGTCCGAACACCGGGGAGCTGTTTTTT. This translates into CAWRSGPNTGELFF. The rearrangement uses TRBV30 and TRBJ2-2; D gene unclear. The CDR3 length is 14 residues. Germline assignment: CDR1 GTSNPN and CDR2 SVGIG (reference sequence). The V gene lost 3 bases and the J gene lost 0 bases, with 8 bases spanning the gap.

The chain links TRBV30 to TRBJ2-3, with TRBD1 matching over 7 bases. Looked up from germline, CDR1 is GTSNPN and CDR2 is SVGIG (reference sequence). Trimming took 2 bases from V and 4 from J; bases not matched to a gene: 6. The CDR3 spans 14 residues. This CDR3 reads CAWSHDRESDTQYF. The CDR3 bases are TGTGCCTGGAGTCATGACAGGGAGTCAGATACGCAGTATTTT.

V is TRBV11-2 and J is TRBJ1-2; 9 positions agree with TRBD1. Trimming cost V 5 bases and J 4 bases; bases outside gene matches: 5. This CDR3 is 14 amino acids long. Germline V CDR1 and CDR2: SGHAT, FQNNGV. The CDR3 region is CASSPDRGGYGYTF. As DNA, the CDR3 is TGTGCCAGCAGCCCGGACAGGGGAGGCTATGGCTACACCTTC.

This clone was seen more than once but under ten times. The chain recombines TRBV14 with TRBJ1-4; D may be TRBD1 (6 bases). CDR3 size: 15 residues. V was trimmed by 4 bases and J by 8 bases, leaving 17 bases between them. From germline, CDR1 is SGHDN and CDR2 FVKESK. Here the CDR3 reads CASSPSLGGPEKLFF. CDR3 nucleotides: TGTGCCAGCAGCCCCTCTTTAGGGGGGCCGGAAAAACTGTTTTTT.